This TCR beta chain was sequenced for a study of shared clonotypes between healthy human individuals. Turning to the study itself: Sampling drew on donors who were a couple of women and a few men aged 18 to 49. Overall study results and limits: Blood was the only sampled material, and tissue repertoires likely differ. Even with large depth, rarefaction showed that sorted-subset sequencing was incomplete.

About this clone: Its antigen is unidentified.

Per the germline V gene, CDR1 is MNHNS and CDR2 is SASEGT. The CDR3 spans 15 residues. Trimming removed 6 bases from V and 6 bases from J; junction bases left unmatched: 11. Naivety among CD8 cells was defined by CD45RO negativity and positive CCR7 selection, thereby excluding terminally differentiated effector memory CD45RA+ cells. In the authors' methods: Junction-only sequences without quality scores were provided by ImmunoSEQ, so filtering was different. TCRdb's table, derived via immunoSEQ multiplex PCR, lists solely in-frame clones and lacks some. V, J and clone size are taken as reported in that table, and D and trimming were inferred from the DNA itself. The sample has around 1.9 million clones; roughly 93% are singletons.

The sequenced sample was naive CD8+ T cells from PBMCs. V is TRBV6-1 and J is TRBJ2-1; 7 bases fit TRBD1. The clonotype comes from a man aged 18 to 29 in good health. Some clones in this sample may be carry-over from other donors' samples. The CDR3 here is CASRHLRGQLNEQFF. In DNA, the CDR3 is TGTGCCAGCAGACATCTTAGGGGACAGCTCAATGAGCAGTTCTTC.